This T cell receptor (beta chain) was retrieved from a study of long-term antiretroviral therapy in people with HIV. Study outcomes and limitations: Diversity measured after ART increased yet remained under transplant donor controls.

Comment on this clone: Its antigen is unidentified.

This was the immunoSEQ v3.0 assay at survey level. This table comes from immunoSEQ multiplex PCR, and its TCRdb copy is limited to in-frame clones, with some not included. The sample yields about 28,000 clones, less than 90% seen once. Sequencing used unsorted PBMCs, obtained 0.4 years after starting antiretroviral therapy. The clonotype was recovered from a man aged 18 to 29 with HIV.

CDR3 bases: TGTGCCAGCAGTTGGGGTGGCGGGGCGGATGAGCAGTTCTTC. Protein sequence: CASSWGGGADEQFF. V and J are TRBV27 and TRBJ2-1; tentative D call: TRBD2 (6 bases). The ends were cut back, 4 bases at V and 8 bases at J, with 15 bases in the middle. Germline-derived CDR1 and CDR2 are MNHEY and SMNVEV (reference sequence). The CDR3 spans 14 residues.